The next 22 T cell receptor beta chains were all read from a single sample in a study of CD4+ T cells in melanoma. Method: immunoSEQ multiplex PCR; TCRdb's copy keeps in-frame clones and lacks some. The data show 18,000 or so clones, 80% to 90% seen once. Sequencing was done on a sample of cells from a culture (not recorded whether cultured in vitro). All receptors derive from a human donor with melanoma.

The chain has TRBV7-8 and TRBJ1-5; tentatively, D is TRBD1 (6 bases). Germline CDR1 is SGHVS and CDR2 is FQNEAQ. V was cut by 2 bases and J by 6 bases, with 11 bases left in between. There are 14 residues in the CDR3. The CDR3: CASSLTGLSQPQHF. Here the CDR3 DNA reads TGTGCCAGCAGCTTAACAGGGTTAAGTCAGCCCCAGCATTTT.

The chain carries TRBV5-1 and TRBJ2-5, with unresolved D. Trimming removed 1 base at V and 5 bases at J, with 9 bases between. The V gene's germline CDR1 is SGHRS and CDR2 YFSETQ. This CDR3 spans 13 amino acids. The DNA of the CDR3 is TGCGCCAGCAGCTTGTCAGGCGGTGAGACCCAGTACTTC. This codes for CASSLSGGETQYF.

This clone has only one observation. J is TRBJ1-1 and V is TRBV21-1. TRBV21-1 is a recognized pseudogene. The CDR3 sequence is 12 residues long. The CDR3 is CASSGLNVEAFF. In DNA, the CDR3 is TGTGCCAGCAGCGGTCTTAATGTTGAAGCTTTCTTT.

This clone has only one observation. This chain joins TRBV19 and TRBJ1-4; D unclear. CDR3 length: 13 residues. The V gene lost 3 bases and the J gene lost 17 bases, with 19 bases spanning the gap. Germline V gene data show CDR1 as LNHDA and CDR2 as SQIVND (reference sequence). The CDR3 nucleotides read TGTGCCAGTAGTATCACCTCAAACCCACCAACCTTTTTT. Residues: CASSITSNPPTFF.

The table lists this clone with a few counts. This rearrangement joins TRBV2 to TRBJ2-3; 12 positions agree with TRBD2. The V gene end was trimmed by 10 bases and the J gene end by 4 bases; junction bases not matched to a gene: 9. This CDR3 spans 15 amino acids. CDR1 is SNHLY, CDR2 FYNNEI, per germline. For the CDR3, the DNA is TGTGCCACCTCGACTAGCGGGGGATTCTCAGATACGCAGTATTTT. Protein product: CATSTSGGFSDTQYF.

V gene TRBV6-5 combines with J gene TRBJ2-7, with 7 bases lining up with TRBD1. CDR1 MNHEY and CDR2 SVGAGI come from the germline V gene. CDR3 length: 13 residues. Unmatched junction bases numbered 8, after V lost 6 bases and J lost 6 bases. The CDR3 sequence: CASSRQGLGEQYF. The CDR3 nucleotides read TGTGCCAGCAGCCGACAGGGATTAGGCGAGCAGTACTTC.

This CDR3 is CASSPQGAYGYTF. In DNA form, the CDR3 reads TGTGCCAGCAGCCCCCAGGGAGCATATGGCTACACCTTC. The chain uses TRBV7-9 and TRBJ1-2, with D possibly matching TRBD1 (5 bases). Germline V gives CDR1 SEHNR, CDR2 FQNEAQ (reference sequence). The CDR3 has 13 amino acids. The germline V and J ends were trimmed by 5 bases and 5 bases, with 12 bases remaining between them.

The chain combines TRBV7-2 with TRBJ1-1; tentative D call: TRBD1 (6 bases). In germline, CDR1 is SGHTA, CDR2 FQGNSA. CDR3 length: 15 residues. The V end was cut by 2 bases, the J end by 0 bases, with 10 bases between. DNA of the CDR3: TGTGCCAGCAGCTTATTCCAGGGGTTGAACACTGAAGCTTTCTTT. As protein: CASSLFQGLNTEAFF.

J is TRBJ2-3 and V is TRBV7-2; 13 nucleotides line up with TRBD2. From germline, CDR1 is SGHTA and CDR2 FQGNSA. Losses at the gene ends were 1 base for V and 0 bases for J; bases not matched to a gene: 7. The CDR3 runs to 19 residues. The CDR3 coding sequence is TGTGCCAGCAGCTTAGAACGGACTAGCGGGGGACTTAGCACAGATACGCAGTATTTT. Its protein product is CASSLERTSGGLSTDTQYF.

The V gene is TRBV6-1, the J gene TRBJ1-1; D call uncertain. CDR1 and CDR2 (germline): MNHNS, SASEGT. The CDR3 runs 11 residues. V lost 6 bases to trimming and J lost 6 bases, with 8 bases between them. The CDR3 region is CASRRRAEAFF. DNA for the CDR3: TGTGCCAGCAGGAGAAGGGCTGAAGCTTTCTTT.

The chain has TRBV6-6 and TRBJ2-3; D is ambiguous. The CDR3 runs to 16 residues. The germline V gene has CDR1 MNHNY and CDR2 SVGAGI (reference sequence). V lost 2 bases and J 2 bases, leaving 14 bases between the germline ends. The CDR3 here is CASSYPLTDYTDTQYF. The CDR3, as DNA: TGTGCCAGCAGTTACCCTCTCACGGATTACACAGATACGCAGTATTTT.

The rearrangement uses TRBV7-3 and TRBJ1-3; perhaps TRBD1 as D (5 bases). Germline V gene data show CDR1 as SGHTA and CDR2 as FQGTGA. CDR3 size: 16 residues. The germline V and J ends were trimmed by 4 bases and 4 bases, with 17 bases remaining between them. CDR3 sequence reads: CASSSMKRQGGNTIYF. The CDR3 DNA follows: TGTGCCAGCAGCTCAATGAAACGGCAGGGCGGAAACACCATATATTTT.

This rearrangement joins TRBV11-2 to TRBJ2-3; D not resolved. The CDR3 consists of 14 residues. V was pared by 3 bases and J by 5 bases, with 12 bases between. The germline CDR1 and CDR2 sequences are SGHAT and FQNNGV. The CDR3 here is CASSFLLLGDTQYF. CDR3 in DNA: TGTGCCAGCAGCTTCCTTCTTTTGGGAGATACGCAGTATTTT.

V gene TRBV5-1 combines with J gene TRBJ1-2; 11 nucleotides agree with TRBD1. This CDR3 region has 16 residues. V was pared by 0 bases and J by 4 bases, with 5 bases of the junction left unmatched. The germline gives CDR1 SGHRS, CDR2 YFSETQ. CDR3 sequence reads: CASSLASGQGGYGYTF. For the CDR3, the DNA is TGCGCCAGCAGCTTGGCATCGGGACAGGGGGGCTATGGCTACACCTTC.

The chain combines TRBV15 with TRBJ2-7; D ambiguous. CDR3 length: 13 amino acids. The germline V gene encodes CDR1 LNHNV and CDR2 YYDKDF (reference sequence). With 1 base removed from V and 2 bases from J, the gap between germline ends came to 6 bases. The CDR3 loop is CATSRGSTYEQYF. CDR3 nucleotide sequence: TGTGCCACCAGCAGAGGAAGCACCTACGAGCAGTACTTC.

This clone appeared once. The V and J genes are TRBV11-2 and TRBJ1-1, with 10 bases matching TRBD1. The junction had 8 bases not matched to a gene; V was cut back by 3 bases and J by 7 bases. This CDR3 has 15 residues. From germline, CDR1 is SGHAT and CDR2 FQNNGV. This CDR3 is CASSFSDRGPVEAFF. CDR3 sequence (DNA): TGTGCCAGCAGCTTTTCCGACAGGGGGCCCGTTGAAGCTTTCTTT.

V and J are TRBV2 and TRBJ1-1; D call uncertain. The CDR3 contains 13 residues. Germline V gene data show CDR1 as SNHLY and CDR2 as FYNNEI. Trimming took off 7 bases at V and 5 bases at J, with 14 bases between the two ends. The CDR3 here is CASTREGRTEAFF. CDR3 sequence (DNA): TGTGCCAGCACCCGAGAGGGTAGGACTGAAGCTTTCTTT.

V usage is TRBV5-6 and J usage is TRBJ1-2, with D perhaps matching TRBD1 (6 bases). Germline values: CDR1 SGHDT, CDR2 YYEEEE. The CDR3 sequence is 14 residues long. Deletions cut 2 bases from V and 8 bases from J, with 16 bases between. CDR3 in amino acids: CASSFLQGIEGYTF. CDR3 DNA: TGTGCCAGCAGCTTTCTCCAGGGGATAGAAGGCTACACCTTC.

The chain recombines TRBV19 with TRBJ2-2; D is unclear. The CDR3 is 14 amino acids. The germline V and J ends were trimmed by 6 bases and 0 bases, with 8 bases remaining between them. Germline V lookup: CDR1 LNHDA, CDR2 SQIVND (reference sequence). In DNA, the CDR3 is TGTGCCAGTAGGACGACCTCGAACACCGGGGAGCTGTTTTTT. Encoded protein: CASRTTSNTGELFF.

The chain combines TRBV18 with TRBJ1-1, with D perhaps matching TRBD1 (6 bases). Trimming stripped 3 bases from V and 11 bases from J, with 16 bases between. The CDR3 runs to 13 residues. Germline CDR1 reads KGHSH; CDR2 reads LQKENI. The CDR3 DNA follows: TGTGCCAGCTCACCCGATAGATGGGGGCTCGCTTTCTTT. Its translation: CASSPDRWGLAFF.

The J gene is TRBJ2-3, the V gene TRBV15; TRBD2 aligns across 13 bases. Germline lookup yields CDR1 LNHNV and CDR2 YYDKDF (reference sequence). Germline trimming cut 5 bases from V and 4 bases from J; bases unmatched to any gene: 9. CDR3 length: 17 residues. The CDR3 DNA reads TGTGCCACCAGCGGATTACCGGGACTAGCGGGGCCAGATACGCAGTATTTT. It is translated as CATSGLPGLAGPDTQYF.

CDR3 amino acids: CASSQVYGPVNTEAFF. The DNA for the CDR3 is TGCGCCAGCAGCCAAGTTTATGGACCGGTGAACACTGAAGCTTTCTTT. V gene TRBV4-1 combines with J gene TRBJ1-1; D gene ambiguous. Looked up from germline, CDR1 is MGHRA and CDR2 is YSYEKL. CDR3 length: 16 residues. Trimming removed 1 base from V and 0 bases from J, with 12 bases in between.